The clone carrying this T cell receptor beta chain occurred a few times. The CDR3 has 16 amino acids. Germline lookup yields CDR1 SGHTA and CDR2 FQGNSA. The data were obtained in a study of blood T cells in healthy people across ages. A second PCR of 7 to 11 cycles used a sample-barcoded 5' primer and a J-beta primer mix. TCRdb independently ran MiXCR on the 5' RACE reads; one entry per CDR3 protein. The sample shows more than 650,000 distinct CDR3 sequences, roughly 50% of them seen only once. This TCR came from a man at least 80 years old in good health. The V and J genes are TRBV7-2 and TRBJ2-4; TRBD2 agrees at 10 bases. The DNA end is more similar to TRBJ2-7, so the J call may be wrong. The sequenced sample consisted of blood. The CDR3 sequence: CASSHLAGVSRYEQYF. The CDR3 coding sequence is TGTGCCAGCAGTCACCTAGCGGGAGTCAGTCGCTACGAGCAGTACTTC.